This entry lists 21 T cell receptor beta chains sequenced from one sample in a study of CD8 T cells in Susac syndrome. Random hexamers served to reverse transcribe roughly 0.5 to 1 ug RNA. TCRdb re-derived calls from the immunoSEQ multiplex PCR reads in MiXCR, one entry per CDR3 protein. This sample has roughly 150,000 distinct CDR3 sequences; roughly 96% occur once, and the top ten carry 0.14% to 0.15%. The specimen sequenced was CD8+ T cells from PBMCs. These receptors originate from a human donor with multiple sclerosis.

The CDR3 is CASSFSPGSYEQYV. DNA for the CDR3: TGTGCCAGCAGTTTTTCGCCAGGGTCCTACGAGCAGTACGTC. The chain combines TRBV27 with TRBJ2-7, with a possible D match to TRBD1 (5 bases). The CDR3 length is 14 residues. The V end lost 3 bases, the J end lost 1 base, and 10 bases lay between the germline ends. CDR1 is MNHEY, CDR2 SMNVEV, per germline (reference sequence).

This clonotype appeared a few times. The chain recombines TRBV7-9 with TRBJ2-7; D gene ambiguous. The CDR3 extends over 13 amino acids. The V and J ends lost 4 bases and 0 bases respectively, with 7 bases between them. Germline CDR1 is SEHNR and CDR2 is FQNEAQ (reference sequence). This CDR3 reads CASSSGSSYEQYV. The CDR3 bases are TGTGCCAGCAGCTCGGGTAGCTCCTACGAGCAGTACGTC.

This sequence joins TRBV29-1 and TRBJ2-3; D possibly corresponds to TRBD2 (6 bases). The CDR3 consists of 16 residues. V was clipped by 1 base and J by 6 bases, with 20 bases between them. CDR1 is SQVTM, CDR2 ANQGSEA, per germline. CDR3 in DNA: TGCAGCGTTGAAGTGGGGGGACGGACCCCCGTGGATACGCAGTATTTT. This codes for CSVEVGGRTPVDTQYF.

The chain carries TRBV6-1 and TRBJ2-2, with D tentatively TRBD2 (6 bases). The V gene lost 6 bases and the J gene lost 3 bases, with 14 bases spanning the gap. This CDR3 region has 15 residues. Per the germline V gene, CDR1 is MNHNS and CDR2 is SASEGT. CDR3 region: CASRSGGADTGELFF. CDR3 sequence (DNA): TGTGCCAGCAGGAGCGGAGGGGCCGACACCGGGGAGCTGTTTTTT.

This clonotype was counted a single time. The chain uses TRBV20-1 and TRBJ2-7, with 9 nucleotides matching TRBD1. Germline V gives CDR1 DFQATT, CDR2 SNEGSKA (reference sequence). V shed 6 bases and J 0 bases; nucleotides not matched to a gene: 6. The CDR3 runs to 14 residues. Here the CDR3 DNA reads TGCAGTGCATGGGACAGGGAGAGCTCCTACGAGCAGTACTTC. Translation gives CSAWDRESSYEQYF.

This chain joins TRBV4-1 and TRBJ2-7; maybe TRBD1 (6 bases). There are 15 residues in the CDR3. Trimming stripped 1 base from V and 2 bases from J, with 12 bases between. Looked up from germline, CDR1 is MGHRA and CDR2 is YSYEKL. CDR3 DNA sequence: TGCGCCAGCAGCCAAGTCCCCGGGACACCCTACGAGCAGTACTTC. Its protein product is CASSQVPGTPYEQYF.

The V gene is TRBV5-6, the J gene TRBJ2-5, with 7 bases that match TRBD2. The germline V gene encodes CDR1 SGHDT and CDR2 YYEEEE. The CDR3 consists of 15 residues. Losses at the gene ends were 0 bases for V and 7 bases for J; bases not matched to a gene: 9. As DNA, the CDR3 is TGTGCCAGCAGCTTGGCCGCGGCAGGGAGGGGGACCCAGTACTTC. Amino acids: CASSLAAAGRGTQYF.

The chain couples TRBV29-1 to TRBJ1-2; D is uncertain. V was cut by 2 bases and J by 4 bases, with 8 bases left in between. Germline values: CDR1 SQVTM, CDR2 ANQGSEA. This CDR3 spans 12 amino acids. In DNA form, the CDR3 reads TGCAGCGTTGAATCAGGCCTCTATGGCTACACCTTC. This sequence encodes CSVESGLYGYTF.

In DNA, the CDR3 is TGCAGTGCTAAGGGCCCCCGGGATACGCAGTATTTT. Its translation is CSAKGPRDTQYF. The chain has TRBV20-1 and TRBJ2-3; D uncertain. CDR1 and CDR2 (germline): DFQATT, SNEGSKA (reference sequence). Trimming took off 4 bases at V and 6 bases at J, with 11 bases between the two ends. This CDR3 has 12 amino acids.

This clonotype is a singleton in its sample. This CDR3 reads CASSPTGAWGAFF. Here the CDR3 DNA reads TGTGCCAGCAGCCCGACAGGGGCCTGGGGAGCTTTCTTT. This chain joins TRBV13 and TRBJ1-1; 8 bases line up with TRBD1. Germline values: CDR1 PRHDT, CDR2 FYEKMQ (reference sequence). The CDR3 length is 13 residues. V lost 5 bases and J lost 10; bases outside the gene matches: 9.

The chain is built from TRBV29-1 and TRBJ2-5, with D perhaps TRBD1 (5 bases). This CDR3 contains 15 residues. CDR1 is SQVTM, CDR2 ANQGSEA, per germline. V gave up 4 bases and J gave up 4 bases, with 19 bases separating them. CDR3 protein: CSVVGPGPERETQYF. The CDR3 DNA is TGCAGCGTTGTAGGTCCAGGGCCAGAGAGAGAGACCCAGTACTTC.

The V call is TRBV2, the J call TRBJ2-5; D remains ambiguous. Looked up from germline, CDR1 is SNHLY and CDR2 is FYNNEI. The V end was cut by 7 bases, the J end by 3 bases, with 6 bases between. The CDR3 covers 11 residues. Written as DNA, the CDR3 is TGTGCCAGCAACCGAGAAGAGACCCAGTACTTC. This encodes CASNREETQYF.

The genes are TRBV27 and TRBJ1-5, with D possibly being TRBD1 (6 bases). Trimming pared 6 bases from V and 3 bases from J, leaving 12 bases between. Germline values: CDR1 MNHEY, CDR2 SMNVEV (reference sequence). The length of the CDR3 is 14 residues. CDR3 DNA: TGTGCCAGCAGACTACAGGGAATCAATCAGCCCCAGCATTTT. Translating gives CASRLQGINQPQHF.

This chain connects TRBV5-4 to TRBJ2-1; D gene uncertain. The germline V gene encodes CDR1 SGHNT and CDR2 YYREEE (reference sequence). The V end was cut by 2 bases, the J end by 9 bases, with 15 bases between. This CDR3 is built from 14 residues. CDR3 in amino acids: CASSFGVAAGEQFF. CDR3 in DNA: TGTGCCAGCAGCTTTGGAGTGGCTGCTGGTGAGCAGTTCTTC.

The chain has TRBV7-9 and TRBJ1-1; D might be TRBD1 (5 bases). Germline V gives CDR1 SEHNR, CDR2 FQNEAQ (reference sequence). The V end was cut by 7 bases, the J end by 0 bases, with 12 bases between. CDR3 length equals 14 residues. CDR3 region: CASNGAGMNTEAFF. The CDR3 nucleotides read TGTGCCAGCAATGGGGCCGGGATGAACACTGAAGCTTTCTTT.

This clonotype was seen just once. V gene TRBV9 combines with J gene TRBJ2-5, with 9 bases that match TRBD1. J gave up 0 bases and V 4 bases, and 10 bases lay outside the gene matches. The V gene's germline CDR1 is SGDLS and CDR2 YYNGEE. The CDR3 totals 17 residues. CDR3 protein: CASSPRDRVLDQETQYF. The CDR3 region has the DNA TGTGCCAGCAGCCCAAGGGACAGGGTACTGGACCAAGAGACCCAGTACTTC.

J is TRBJ2-5 and V is TRBV18, with 7 positions matching TRBD1. Losses at the gene ends were 5 bases for V and 2 bases for J; bases not matched to a gene: 8. Germline values: CDR1 KGHSH, CDR2 LQKENI. The CDR3 consists of 15 residues. CDR3 sequence (DNA): TGTGCCAGCTCATCTCGGGACAGAATACAAGAGACCCAGTACTTC. It yields the protein CASSSRDRIQETQYF.

The chain joins TRBV2 to TRBJ2-3, with TRBD2 identical over 9 bases. The CDR3 totals 14 residues. Germline V gives CDR1 SNHLY, CDR2 FYNNEI. Germline trimming cut 8 bases from V and 5 bases from J; bases unmatched to any gene: 8. CDR3 DNA sequence: TGTGCCAGCCCCACTAGCGGGTACAGAGATACGCAGTATTTT. Translation gives CASPTSGYRDTQYF. The full variable domain, with the rest looked up from reference TRBV2 and TRBJ2-3, is EPEVTQTPSHQVTQMGQEVILRCVPISNHLYFYWYRQILGQKVEFLVSFYNNEISEKSEIFDDQFSVERPDGSNFTLKIRSTKLEDSAMYFCASPTSGYRDTQYFGPGTRLTVL.

The chain joins TRBV18 to TRBJ2-7; TRBD1 aligns across 9 bases. Germline V gives CDR1 KGHSH, CDR2 LQKENI. The length of the CDR3 is 14 residues. V lost 5 bases and J lost 7; bases outside the gene matches: 9. CDR3 sequence reads: CASSFRDRVGEQYF. CDR3 in DNA: TGTGCCAGCTCATTCCGGGACAGGGTGGGGGAGCAGTACTTC. The full variable domain, its missing parts supplied by reference TRBV18 and TRBJ2-7, is NAGVMQNPRHLVRRRGQEARLRCSPMKGHSHVYWYRQLPEEGLKFMVYLQKENIIDESGMPKERFSAEFPKEGPSILRIQQVVRGDSAAYFCASSFRDRVGEQYFGPGTRLTVT.

The chain couples TRBV27 to TRBJ1-2, with 7 bases fitting TRBD1. Losses at the gene ends were 8 bases for V and 4 bases for J; bases not matched to a gene: 4. The germline V gene has CDR1 MNHEY and CDR2 SMNVEV (reference sequence). The CDR3 consists of 12 residues. In DNA, the CDR3 is TGTGCCAGCGGGACAGCAGCCTATGGCTACACCTTC. Protein: CASGTAAYGYTF.

This chain connects TRBV29-1 to TRBJ1-1, with D unclear. The CDR3 loop spans 11 amino acids. The germline V gene encodes CDR1 SQVTM and CDR2 ANQGSEA. The CDR3 nucleotides read TGCACTTTCCGTCTGGGGACTGAAGCTTTCTTT. This sequence encodes CTFRLGTEAFF.